These T cell receptor beta chains were read from a single sample in a study of CD8+CD57+ T cells in acquired aplastic anemia. TCRdb redid the calling of the reads with MiXCR, one entry per CDR3 protein. The sample has some 210,000 distinct CDR3 sequences, 60% to 65% seen once. Sequenced: sorted CD4+, CD8+, or CD8+CD57+ T cells (not recorded which) from PBMCs. These receptors were obtained from a human donor in good health. The CDR3 runs from the conserved cysteine through the conserved F or W. The D gene is left open where the match is weak. Clone size is shown for a subset of rows, as once, few, many or a class of expanded clone.

j_call,clone_size,cdr3_length,v_call,d_call,cdr3_aa,cdr3_nt
TRBJ1-3,-,14,TRBV11-2,-,CASSLQNSGNTIYF,TGTGCCAGCAGCTTACAGAACTCTGGAAACACCATATATTTT
TRBJ2-5,-,17,TRBV7-8,TRBD2,CASSLVVLAGSGETQYF,TGTGCCAGCAGCTTAGTTGTACTAGCGGGGTCGGGAGAGACCCAGTACTTC
TRBJ2-1,-,15,TRBV2,TRBD1,CASRSDRGYYNEQFF,TGTGCCAGCAGATCCGACAGGGGTTATTACAATGAGCAGTTCTTC
TRBJ1-1,many,13,TRBV20-1,-,CSASWAANTEAFF,TGCAGTGCTAGTTGGGCCGCAAACACTGAAGCTTTCTTT
TRBJ2-7,-,13,TRBV29-1,-,CSVGGARIYEQYF,TGCAGCGTTGGGGGGGCTCGAATTTACGAGCAGTACTTC
TRBJ1-1,-,21,TRBV7-4,TRBD1,CASSPRVSAYPGTVPYTEAFF,TGTGCCAGCAGCCCCCGGGTTAGCGCCTACCCCGGGACAGTACCCTACACTGAAGCTTTCTTT
TRBJ1-1,-,13,TRBV9,-,CASSVALYTEAFF,TGTGCCAGCAGCGTAGCGCTCTACACTGAAGCTTTCTTT
TRBJ2-5,-,14,TRBV2,-,CASSGRRDQGTQYF,TGTGCCAGCAGTGGTCGGCGGGACCAAGGGACCCAGTACTTC
TRBJ2-6,few,16,TRBV19,-,CASSSRQLSGANVLTF,TGTGCCAGTAGTTCAAGACAGCTCTCTGGGGCCAACGTCCTGACTTTC
TRBJ2-7,-,15,TRBV29-1,TRBD1,CSVAGRQGFPYEQYF,TGCAGCGTTGCCGGAAGACAGGGCTTCCCCTACGAGCAGTACTTC
TRBJ1-1,-,18,TRBV19,-,CASNSGRDSSGANVLTFF,TGTGCCAGTAACTCAGGGAGGGACTCCTCTGGGGCCAACGTCCTGACTTTCTTT
TRBJ1-5,-,13,TRBV6-2/TRBV6-3,-,CASMAHSDQPQHF,TGTGCCAGCATGGCTCACTCGGATCAGCCCCAGCATTTT
TRBJ2-5,-,14,TRBV2,TRBD1,CASPKGTGAETQYF,TGTGCCAGCCCTAAGGGGACAGGGGCCGAGACCCAGTACTTC
TRBJ2-7,-,13,TRBV7-2,TRBD2,CATSGVRPYEQYF,TGTGCCACCAGCGGGGTCAGACCCTACGAGCAGTACTTC
TRBJ1-5,once,15,TRBV7-8,TRBD1,CASSPHGTVNQPQHF,TGTGCCAGCAGCCCCCATGGGACAGTTAATCAGCCCCAGCATTTT
TRBJ1-5,-,12,TRBV24-1,-,CATSDSNQPQHF,TGTGCCACCAGTGATTCCAATCAGCCCCAGCATTTT
TRBJ2-3,-,14,TRBV19,-,CASSVGPSTDTQYF,TGTGCCAGTTCAGTCGGGCCTAGCACAGATACGCAGTATTTT
TRBJ2-7,many,14,TRBV7-9,-,CASSLAQTEYEQYF,TGTGCCAGCAGCTTAGCGCAGACGGAATACGAGCAGTACTTC
TRBJ2-3,-,13,TRBV7-6,-,CASSLGPEDTQYF,TGTGCCAGCAGCTTAGGTCCGGAAGATACGCAGTATTTT
TRBJ2-2,many,14,TRBV7-3,-,CASSQGVATGELFF,TGTGCCAGCAGCCAGGGAGTAGCTACCGGGGAGCTGTTTTTT
TRBJ2-1,-,15,TRBV7-2,-,CASSTLVFIGNEQFF,TGTGCCAGCAGTACCCTAGTGTTTATAGGGAATGAGCAGTTCTTC
TRBJ2-5,-,15,TRBV7-3,-,CASSFSSSASETQYF,TGTGCCAGCAGCTTTAGCTCCTCAGCATCAGAGACCCAGTACTTC
TRBJ2-7,many,14,TRBV20-1,-,CSAVELTGAYEQYF,TGCAGTGCCGTTGAACTGACGGGGGCCTACGAGCAGTACTTC
TRBJ2-3,many,16,TRBV7-8,TRBD1,CASSIPQGAITDTQYF,TGTGCCAGCAGCATCCCACAGGGGGCCATCACAGATACGCAGTATTTT
TRBJ2-5,many,17,TRBV14,TRBD1,CASSQPTWRDREETQYF,TGTGCCAGCAGCCAACCCACTTGGAGGGACAGGGAAGAGACCCAGTACTTC
TRBJ2-5,many,16,TRBV6-6,-,CASSSTLGRPDGTQYF,TGTGCCAGCAGTTCGACCCTGGGGAGACCCGACGGGACCCAGTACTTC
TRBJ2-6,-,16,TRBV10-3,-,CAITDSVIAGANVLTF,TGTGCCATCACCGACTCCGTGATTGCTGGGGCCAACGTCCTGACTTTC
TRBJ1-2,-,14,TRBV25-1,TRBD1,CASSVMTGSYGYTF,TGTGCCAGCAGTGTTATGACAGGGTCTTATGGCTACACCTTC
TRBJ1-5,-,13,TRBV2,-,CASSEARGQPQHF,TGTGCCAGCAGTGAAGCGCGGGGTCAGCCCCAGCATTTT
TRBJ2-2,once,18,TRBV19,-,CASSPIPSGTANTGELFF,TGTGCCAGTAGTCCCATCCCCTCCGGGACCGCGAACACCGGGGAGCTGTTTTTT